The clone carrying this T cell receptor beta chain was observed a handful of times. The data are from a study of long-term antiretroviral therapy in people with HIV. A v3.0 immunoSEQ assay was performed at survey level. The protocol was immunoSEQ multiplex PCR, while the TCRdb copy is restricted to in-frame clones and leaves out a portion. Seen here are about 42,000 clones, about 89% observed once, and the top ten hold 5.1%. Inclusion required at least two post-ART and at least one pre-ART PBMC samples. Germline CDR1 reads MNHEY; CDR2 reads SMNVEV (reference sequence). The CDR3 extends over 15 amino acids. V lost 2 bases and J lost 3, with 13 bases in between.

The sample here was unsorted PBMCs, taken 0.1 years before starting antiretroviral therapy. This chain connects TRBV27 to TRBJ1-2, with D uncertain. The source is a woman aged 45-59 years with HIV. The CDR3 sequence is CASSLNWAADYGYTF. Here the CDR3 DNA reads TGTGCCAGCAGTTTAAATTGGGCAGCGGACTATGGCTACACCTTC.